This T cell receptor (beta chain) stems from a study of CD8 T cells in Susac syndrome. Random hexamers were used to reverse transcribe an amount of roughly 0.45 to 1 ug RNA. In TCRdb, the immunoSEQ multiplex PCR reads were re-called with MiXCR into one record per CDR3 protein. The sample gives around 150,000 distinct CDR3 sequences, 85% to 95% of which show up once; 0.095% to 0.14% is in the top ten. The CDR3 is 17 residues long. V was pared by 10 bases and J by 8 bases, with 30 bases between. The clonotype was recovered from a human donor with multiple sclerosis. The sequenced sample consisted of CD4+ T cells from PBMCs. The V call is TRBV23-1, the J call TRBJ2-1; a possible D gene is TRBD2 (6 bases). TRBV23-1 is identified as an open reading frame with a role that is uncertain. The CDR3 is CAKQGSMSREVFYEQFF. DNA for the CDR3: TGCGCCAAGCAGGGTTCAATGAGCAGGGAGGTCTTTTATGAGCAGTTCTTC.